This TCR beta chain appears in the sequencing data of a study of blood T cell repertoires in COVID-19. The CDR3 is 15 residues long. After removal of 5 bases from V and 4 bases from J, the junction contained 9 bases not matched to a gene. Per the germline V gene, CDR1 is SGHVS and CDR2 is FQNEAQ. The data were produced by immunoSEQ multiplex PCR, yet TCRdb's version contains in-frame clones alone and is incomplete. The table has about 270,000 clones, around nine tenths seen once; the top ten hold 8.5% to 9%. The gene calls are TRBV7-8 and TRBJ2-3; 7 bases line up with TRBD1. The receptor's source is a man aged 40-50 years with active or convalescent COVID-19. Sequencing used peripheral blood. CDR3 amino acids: CASSPTGVRADTQYF. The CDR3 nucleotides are TGTGCCAGCAGCCCTACAGGGGTTCGCGCAGATACGCAGTATTTT.